The source of this TCR beta chain is a study of CD8+ T cells in alopecia areata. The study's findings and limits: Throughout tofacitinib, many expanded lesional clones continued to persist in scalp and blood. Only a single nonresponder existed, so baseline CD8+ expansion links stay unclear.

Stated treatment: oral pan-JAK inhibitor, 5-10 mg twice daily. It was cDNA, reverse transcribed from extracted RNA, that served as the sequencing template. Data came from immunoSEQ multiplex PCR; TCRdb stores just in-frame clones and leaves some out. Of tens of thousands of clones in the sample, around 42% were seen once. As regards this clone: The antigen remains undetermined.

From germline, CDR1 is SEHNR and CDR2 FQNEAQ (reference sequence). This CDR3 is built from 14 residues. Trimming took off 10 bases at V and 2 bases at J, with 16 bases between the two ends. The clonotype was recovered from a human donor with alopecia areata. V and J are TRBV7-9 and TRBJ2-3; TRBD2 is a possible D gene (6 bases). The specimen was CD8+ T cells sorted from blood, collected at approximately week 36, from a patient treated with tofacitinib. For the CDR3, the DNA is TGTGCCATCTCACTAGCTCTCTTCACAGATACGCAGTATTTT. It translates to CAISLALFTDTQYF.